The 2 T cell receptor beta chains below all came from one sample that was sequenced in a study of identical twins. TCRdb called the 5' RACE reads again in MiXCR, with one record for every CDR3 protein. The sample contains roughly 280,000 distinct CDR3 sequences, roughly 10% of which appear only once. This sample was shared with a second study, whose subject was yellow fever vaccine responses in identical twins.

Sequencing used CD8+ T cells sorted from blood. These receptors all come from a woman in her late teens or twenties in good health.

Ten or more counts support this clonotype. The genes are TRBV4-1 and TRBJ2-7; D assignment may be TRBD1 or TRBD2 (5 bases each). Per the germline V gene, CDR1 is MGHRA and CDR2 is YSYEKL. The CDR3 covers 17 residues. The V gene lost 1 base and the J gene lost 1 base, with 17 bases spanning the gap. The DNA of the CDR3 is TGCGCCAGCAGCCAAGTGACAGTAGCGTGGGATTCCTACGAGCAGTACTTC. Its translation is CASSQVTVAWDSYEQYF.

This clonotype was seen a few times. The chain combines TRBV20-1 with TRBJ1-1, with D unclear. The CDR3 spans 10 residues. V lost 6 bases, J lost 2 bases, and 4 bases lay in between. CDR1 and CDR2 (germline): DFQATT, SNEGSKA (reference sequence). CDR3 nucleotides: TGCAGTGCCGGTAACACTGAAGCTTTCTTT. Residues: CSAGNTEAFF.